Each of the 27 T cell receptor beta chains below was sequenced from the same sample in a study of blood T cell repertoires in COVID-19 (dated by TCRdb to 2018 to 2021). The library was made by the immunoSEQ multiplex PCR assay. TCRdb holds this immuneACCESS table with in-frame rearrangements only. Some clones are missing; in checked studies, unresolved V genes explain under half, and the rest has no known cause. The sample records about 360,000 clones, roughly 90% of which are singletons. About 7.6% of the sample rests with the top ten. Sequencing input: peripheral blood. The receptor set was obtained from an older woman with COVID-19, enrolled during active disease.

This clone has only one observation. The chain carries TRBV5-6 and TRBJ2-1, with TRBD2 as a possible D gene (5 bases). The CDR3 spans 14 residues. V gave up 1 base and J gave up 8 bases, with 13 bases separating them. Germline CDR1 and CDR2: SGHDT and YYEEEE. In DNA, the CDR3 is TGTGCCAGCAGCTTGCCAACTAGTGGGGATGAGCAGTTCTTC. Its protein is CASSLPTSGDEQFF.

This sequence joins TRBV7-9 and TRBJ2-7; 7 bases fit TRBD2. Germline-derived CDR1 and CDR2 are SEHNR and FQNEAQ (reference sequence). The ends lost 1 base at V and 3 bases at J; junction bases unmatched: 3. The CDR3 length is 14 residues. The CDR3 spells CASSLGLADYEQYF. For the CDR3, the DNA is TGTGCCAGCAGCTTAGGTCTAGCGGACTACGAGCAGTACTTC.

Only a few counts were recorded for this clone. The V call is TRBV27, the J call TRBJ1-1; D remains ambiguous. This CDR3 has 15 residues. CDR1 and CDR2 (germline): MNHEY, SMNVEV (reference sequence). V was pared by 3 bases and J by 3 bases, with 14 bases between. The CDR3 region is CASSFTTSADTEAFF. DNA for the CDR3: TGTGCCAGCAGTTTTACCACCTCAGCGGACACTGAAGCTTTCTTT.

J is TRBJ2-3 and V is TRBV12-5; 9 nucleotides match TRBD2. The germline V gene has CDR1 LGHNT and CDR2 FRNRAP. CDR3 length: 13 amino acids. Trimming took 5 bases from V and 4 from J; bases not matched to a gene: 1. This chain's CDR3 is CASGRGGADTQYF. In DNA, the CDR3 is TGTGCTAGTGGTCGCGGGGGGGCAGATACGCAGTATTTT.

The chain links TRBV9 to TRBJ1-2; TRBD1 matches 10 bases. Germline V gene lookup returns CDR1 SGDLS and CDR2 YYNGEE. This CDR3 is built from 15 residues. Trimming cost V 3 bases and J 8 bases; bases outside gene matches: 10. The CDR3 sequence: CASSAGDRGLGGYTF. CDR3 coding DNA: TGTGCCAGCAGCGCTGGGGACAGGGGACTGGGCGGCTACACCTTC.

This sequence joins TRBV3-1 (or the pseudogene TRBV3-2) and TRBJ2-5; tentatively, D is TRBD2 (6 bases). The V end was cut by 4 bases, the J end by 0 bases, with 9 bases between. Germline V gene sequence: CDR1 LGHDT, CDR2 YNNKEL (reference sequence). The CDR3 has 14 amino acids. The CDR3 loop is CASSPGTYQETQYF. CDR3 DNA: TGTGCCAGCAGCCCCGGGACTTACCAAGAGACCCAGTACTTC.

The chain uses TRBV6-2 or TRBV6-3 and TRBJ1-3; 9 positions agree with TRBD1. V lost 1 base to trimming and J lost 0 bases; unmatched junction nucleotides: 7. CDR1 MNHEY and CDR2 SVGEGT come from the germline V gene. The CDR3 has 18 residues. The CDR3 reads CASSYLGDRDNSGNTIYF. The CDR3 nucleotides are TGTGCCAGCAGTTACTTGGGGGACAGGGATAACTCTGGAAACACCATATATTTT.

This rearrangement joins TRBV18 to TRBJ2-3; TRBD2 matches 10 bases. This CDR3 comprises 15 residues. V lost 2 bases to trimming and J lost 7 bases; unmatched junction nucleotides: 6. The germline gives CDR1 KGHSH, CDR2 LQKENI. Written as DNA, the CDR3 is TGTGCCAGCTCACCAGGGACTAGCGAGGGGAATACGCAGTATTTT. Protein: CASSPGTSEGNTQYF.

J is TRBJ2-1 and V is TRBV4-3; 7 bases fit TRBD1. This CDR3 has 16 residues. The germline V gene has CDR1 LGHNA and CDR2 YSLEER. V trimming: 0 bases; J trimming: 6 bases; junction bases outside the gene matches: 8. In DNA form, the CDR3 reads TGCGCCAGCAGCCAAGAGCAGGGGGATTTTGGCAATGAGCAGTTCTTC. This gives the protein CASSQEQGDFGNEQFF.

The CDR3 spells CAGKDRANYNEQFF. In nucleotides, the CDR3 is TGTGCCGGAAAGGACAGGGCGAACTACAATGAGCAGTTCTTC. The rearrangement joins TRBV5-8 to TRBJ2-1, with TRBD1 matching 8 bases. The CDR3 covers 14 residues. Germline CDR1 and CDR2: SGHTS and YDEGEE. Unmatched junction bases numbered 9, after V lost 10 bases and J lost 3 bases. The entire variable domain, with the rest obtained from reference TRBV5-8 and TRBJ2-1, is as follows: EAGVTQSPTHLIKTRGQQATLRCSPISGHTSVYWYQQALGLGLQFLLWYDEGEERNRGNFPPRFSGRQFPNYSSELNVNALELEDSALYLCAGKDRANYNEQFFGPGTRLTVL.

The chain links TRBV11-2 to TRBJ1-4; the D gene is possibly TRBD1 (5 bases). This CDR3 has 13 residues. With 5 bases removed from V and 3 bases from J, the gap between germline ends came to 7 bases. Germline CDR1 is SGHAT and CDR2 is FQNNGV. In DNA form, the CDR3 reads TGTGCCAGCAGCCCACAGGCTAATGAAAAACTGTTTTTT. It yields the protein CASSPQANEKLFF.

This clone was detected only once. This rearrangement joins TRBV2 to TRBJ1-2; 9 bases are shared with TRBD1. Trimming cost V 5 bases and J 7 bases; bases outside gene matches: 5. The CDR3 is 13 amino acids. Germline V lookup: CDR1 SNHLY, CDR2 FYNNEI. The CDR3 spells CASSKQGALGYTF. The CDR3 DNA follows: TGTGCCAGCAGTAAACAGGGGGCGCTTGGCTACACCTTC.

V is TRBV5-6 and J is TRBJ2-7, with TRBD2 identical over 8 bases. Germline CDR1 and CDR2: SGHDT and YYEEEE. Trimming at V came to 0 bases and at J to 0 bases, leaving 2 bases not matched to a gene. The CDR3 contains 15 residues. The CDR3, as DNA: TGTGCCAGCAGCTTGGGACTAGCGAGCTCCTACGAGCAGTACTTC. It yields the protein CASSLGLASSYEQYF.

The rearrangement uses TRBV4-3 and TRBJ2-5; 11 bases map to TRBD2. This CDR3 contains 16 residues. Germline V gives CDR1 LGHNA, CDR2 YSLEER. J was trimmed by 4 bases and V by 1 base; bases with no gene match: 5. CDR3 in amino acids: CASSQVAGGTVETQYF. The CDR3 nucleotides are TGCGCCAGCAGCCAAGTAGCGGGGGGGACGGTAGAGACCCAGTACTTC.

Written as DNA, the CDR3 is TGCAGCGTACGCCAATGGAGGGGGCAGAATGAGCAGTTCTTC. As protein: CSVRQWRGQNEQFF. This chain connects TRBV29-1 to TRBJ2-1; D possibly corresponds to TRBD1 (7 bases). The germline V gene has CDR1 SQVTM and CDR2 ANQGSEA. With 6 bases removed from V and 7 bases from J, the gap between germline ends came to 19 bases. The CDR3 runs 14 residues.

This chain uses TRBV7-7 with TRBJ2-4; D may be TRBD2 (5 bases). This CDR3 has 14 residues. The germline V gene has CDR1 SSHAT and CDR2 FNYEAQ (reference sequence). V lost 1 base to trimming and J lost 9 bases, with 13 bases between them. CDR3 loop: CASSLDLGSAIQYF. The DNA of the CDR3 is TGTGCCAGCAGCTTAGACCTGGGTAGCGCCATTCAGTACTTC.

V gene TRBV6-5 combines with J gene TRBJ1-3, with D unclear. V was pared by 0 bases and J by 0 bases, with 6 bases between. The CDR3 has 15 residues. Germline CDR1 and CDR2: MNHEY and SVGAGI. This chain's CDR3 is CASSYSPDSGNTIYF. The CDR3 DNA reads as TGTGCCAGCAGTTACTCTCCAGACTCTGGAAACACCATATATTTT.

The rearrangement links TRBV25-1 to TRBJ2-7; TRBD2 aligns across 8 bases. Per the germline V gene, CDR1 is MGHDK and CDR2 is SYGVNS. This CDR3 spans 15 amino acids. J was trimmed by 0 bases and V by 5 bases; bases with no gene match: 6. This chain's CDR3 is CASSRAGTSSYEQYF. CDR3 DNA: TGTGCCAGCAGTAGAGCCGGGACTAGCTCCTACGAGCAGTACTTC.

The chain is built from TRBV11-2 and TRBJ2-3; TRBD1 agrees at 7 bases. The CDR3 totals 16 residues. Germline CDR1 SGHAT, CDR2 FQNNGV. The J segment lost 0 bases and the V segment lost 7 bases, leaving 10 bases of the junction unmatched. CDR3 nucleotide sequence: TGTGCCAGCACCTTTATACAGGGGCTTAGCACAGATACGCAGTATTTT. Protein: CASTFIQGLSTDTQYF.

J is TRBJ2-2 and V is TRBV7-2; TRBD1 agrees at 7 bases. The V gene's germline CDR1 is SGHTA and CDR2 FQGNSA. The CDR3 runs to 16 residues. Germline trimming cut 5 bases from V and 1 base from J; bases unmatched to any gene: 7. The CDR3 sequence: CASSPGTAENTGELFF. For the CDR3, the DNA is TGTGCCAGCAGCCCCGGGACAGCCGAGAACACCGGGGAGCTGTTTTTT.

The rearrangement links TRBV11-3 to TRBJ1-1; no reliable D call. The length of the CDR3 is 14 residues. Per germline, CDR1 SGHNT and CDR2 YENEEA. V gave up 5 bases and J gave up 3 bases, with 13 bases separating them. In nucleotides, the CDR3 is TGTGCCAGCAGCCCCCGGGGTTTTGACACTGAAGCTTTCTTT. Its protein is CASSPRGFDTEAFF.

The J gene is TRBJ1-2, the V gene TRBV6-5, with D hard to call. Trimming shortened V by 6 bases and J by 3 bases, and 11 bases separated the two germline ends. Germline CDR1 MNHEY, CDR2 SVGAGI. There are 13 residues in the CDR3. The CDR3 loop is CASRDSIHYGYTF. The CDR3 DNA is TGTGCCAGCAGGGACTCCATCCACTATGGCTACACCTTC.

The chain employs TRBV6-6 and TRBJ1-3; 7 positions agree with TRBD1. CDR3 length equals 15 residues. The V and J ends lost 2 bases and 4 bases, in that order; junction bases with no gene match: 5. In germline, CDR1 is MNHNY, CDR2 SVGAGI (reference sequence). The CDR3 protein is CASSYIQGYGNTIYF. CDR3 sequence (DNA): TGTGCCAGCAGTTACATACAGGGGTACGGAAACACCATATATTTT.

The CDR3, as DNA: TGCAGCGCCTTTGGAGGGGTGAACACTGAAGCTTTCTTT. It is translated as CSAFGGVNTEAFF. V usage is TRBV29-1 and J usage is TRBJ1-1; a weak D match, TRBD1 (5 bases). There are 13 residues in the CDR3. Germline V CDR1 and CDR2: SQVTM, ANQGSEA. V lost 7 bases and J 0 bases, leaving 12 bases between the germline ends.

A remark on this clone: A junction boundary mismatches the germline segment, possibly from a read error. The chain carries TRBV27 and TRBJ2-7, with TRBD2 as a possible D gene (5 bases). Germline V gives CDR1 MNHEY, CDR2 SMNVEV (reference sequence). The CDR3 is 14 amino acids. The CDR3 DNA reads as TGTGCCAGCAGTGTATCTAAGGGAGACTACGAGCAGTACTTC. Amino acid sequence: CASSVSKGDYEQYF.

J is TRBJ2-1 and V is TRBV5-1, with 10 bases matching TRBD1. J was trimmed by 6 bases and V by 4 bases; bases with no gene match: 4. Germline V CDR1 and CDR2: SGHRS, YFSETQ. The CDR3 is 14 residues long. The CDR3 region has the DNA TGCGCCAGCAGCAGCCGGGACAGGGGCAATGAGCAGTTCTTC. Translating it yields CASSSRDRGNEQFF.

The chain joins TRBV6-5 to TRBJ2-5, with 9 bases matching TRBD2. This CDR3 comprises 15 residues. Germline V CDR1 and CDR2: MNHEY, SVGAGI. V trimming: 2 bases; J trimming: 5 bases; junction bases outside the gene matches: 6. The CDR3 nucleotides read TGTGCCAGCAGTTACGGCCTAGCGGGAATGGAGACCCAGTACTTC. Its protein product is CASSYGLAGMETQYF.